The source of this T cell receptor beta chain is a study of shared T cell receptors in the human thymus. Method: immunoSEQ multiplex PCR; TCRdb's copy keeps in-frame clones and lacks some. This table holds hundreds of thousands of clones, more than 85% found once. Germline V gene sequence: CDR1 KGHSH, CDR2 LQKENI. The CDR3 runs to 15 residues. Trimming left V 3 bases short and J 3 bases short, with 15 bases between. The J gene is TRBJ2-7, the V gene TRBV18, with no clear D. Sequencing input: thymocytes. The sequence was collected from a human donor. CDR3 protein: CASSPTGYGVYEQYF. CDR3 nucleotide sequence: TGTGCCAGCTCACCGACGGGTTACGGCGTCTACGAGCAGTACTTC.